This T cell receptor beta chain was captured in a study of graft-versus-host responses after intestinal transplantation. Germline V gene lookup returns CDR1 SGHTA and CDR2 FQGNSA. The CDR3 is 12 amino acids. V dropped 5 bases and J dropped 9 bases, with 13 bases sitting between them. In regard to this clone: No antigen is known for it.

Sequenced by immunoSEQ multiplex PCR; TCRdb stores in-frame clones only, minus some. The table has over 75,000 clones, about 87% seen once. This clonotype was obtained from a human donor who was the organ donor for an intestinal transplant. The gene calls are TRBV7-2 and TRBJ2-5; no firm D call. The source material was unstimulated CD4+ T cells sorted from spleen or lymph node cells, sampled before transplant. CDR3 sequence reads: CASSHGETAQYF. The DNA for the CDR3 is TGTGCCAGCAGCCACGGAGAGACGGCCCAGTACTTC.